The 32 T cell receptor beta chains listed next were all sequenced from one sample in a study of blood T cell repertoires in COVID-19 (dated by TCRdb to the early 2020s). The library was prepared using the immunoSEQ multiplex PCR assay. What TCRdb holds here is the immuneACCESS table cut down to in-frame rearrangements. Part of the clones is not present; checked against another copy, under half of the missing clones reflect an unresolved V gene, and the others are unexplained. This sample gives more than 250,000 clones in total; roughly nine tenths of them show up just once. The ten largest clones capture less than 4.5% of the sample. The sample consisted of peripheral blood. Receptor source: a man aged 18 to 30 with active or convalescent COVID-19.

CDR3: CASSYGLASYEQYF. CDR3 in DNA: TGTGCCAGCAGCTACGGACTAGCGTCCTACGAGCAGTACTTC. This chain connects TRBV3-1 (or the pseudogene TRBV3-2) to TRBJ2-7, with 9 bases fitting TRBD2. CDR1 is LGHDT and CDR2 is YNNKEL in the germline V gene (reference sequence). The length of the CDR3 is 14 residues. V lost 5 bases and J lost 1; bases outside the gene matches: 3.

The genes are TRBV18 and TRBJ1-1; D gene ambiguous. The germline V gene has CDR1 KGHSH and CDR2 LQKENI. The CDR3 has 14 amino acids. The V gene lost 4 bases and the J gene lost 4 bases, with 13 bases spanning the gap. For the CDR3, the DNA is TGTGCCAGCTCACGGGCAACAGCCGGCACTGAAGCTTTCTTT. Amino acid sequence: CASSRATAGTEAFF.

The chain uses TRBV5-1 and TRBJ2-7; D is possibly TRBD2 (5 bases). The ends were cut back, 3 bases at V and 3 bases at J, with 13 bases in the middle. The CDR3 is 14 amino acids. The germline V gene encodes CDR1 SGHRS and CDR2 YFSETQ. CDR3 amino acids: CASSWTQLNYEQYF. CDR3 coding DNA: TGCGCCAGCAGCTGGACTCAACTGAACTACGAGCAGTACTTC.

The chain's CDR3 is CASSTGLAGYEQYF. The CDR3 nucleotides read TGTGCCAGCAGCACAGGACTAGCAGGCTACGAGCAGTACTTC. J is TRBJ2-7 and V is TRBV7-2; 8 nucleotides agree with TRBD2. This CDR3 is 14 amino acids long. V dropped 5 bases and J dropped 3; count of bases not matched to a gene: 6. The germline V gene has CDR1 SGHTA and CDR2 FQGNSA.

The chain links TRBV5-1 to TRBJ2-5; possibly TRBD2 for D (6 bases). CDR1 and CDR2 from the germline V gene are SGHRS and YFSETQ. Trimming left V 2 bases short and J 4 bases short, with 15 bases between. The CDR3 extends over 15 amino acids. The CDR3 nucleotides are TGCGCCAGCAGCTTAATGACGGGAGAGGGAGAGACCCAGTACTTC. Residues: CASSLMTGEGETQYF.

The CDR3 is CASSPVGQGAYEQYF. CDR3 sequence (DNA): TGTGCCAGCAGCCCAGTGGGACAGGGGGCTTACGAGCAGTACTTC. This chain links TRBV5-4 with TRBJ2-7; 12 nucleotides match TRBD1. Trimming at V came to 4 bases and at J to 4 bases, leaving 6 bases not matched to a gene. The CDR3 length is 15 residues. CDR1 SGHNT and CDR2 YYREEE come from the germline V gene (reference sequence).

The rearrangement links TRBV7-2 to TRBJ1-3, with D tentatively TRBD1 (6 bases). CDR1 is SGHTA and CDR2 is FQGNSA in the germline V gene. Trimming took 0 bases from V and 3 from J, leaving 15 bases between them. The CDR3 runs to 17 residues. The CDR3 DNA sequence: TGTGCCAGCAGCTTAGCGCCGCAGGGGAATATTGGAAACACCATATATTTT. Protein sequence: CASSLAPQGNIGNTIYF.

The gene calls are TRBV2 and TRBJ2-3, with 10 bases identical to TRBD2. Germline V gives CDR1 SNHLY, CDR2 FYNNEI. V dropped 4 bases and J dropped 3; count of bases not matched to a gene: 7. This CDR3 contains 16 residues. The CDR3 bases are TGTGCCAGCAGTGCGGCTAGCGGGAGTGGTACAGATACGCAGTATTTT. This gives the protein CASSAASGSGTDTQYF.

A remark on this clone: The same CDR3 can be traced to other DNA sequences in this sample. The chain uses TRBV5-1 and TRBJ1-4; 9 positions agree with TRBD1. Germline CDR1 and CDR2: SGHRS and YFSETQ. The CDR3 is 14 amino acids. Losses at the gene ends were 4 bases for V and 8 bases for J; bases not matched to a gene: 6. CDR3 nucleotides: TGCGCCAGCAGCCCGGGGACAGGGTCAGAAAAACTGTTTTTT. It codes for CASSPGTGSEKLFF.

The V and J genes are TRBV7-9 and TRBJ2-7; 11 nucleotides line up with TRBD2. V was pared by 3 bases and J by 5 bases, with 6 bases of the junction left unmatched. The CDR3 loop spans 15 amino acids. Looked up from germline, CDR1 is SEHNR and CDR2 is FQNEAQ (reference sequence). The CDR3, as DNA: TGTGCCAGCAGCTTGAGGACTAGCGGGCCCGACGAGCAGTACTTC. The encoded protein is CASSLRTSGPDEQYF.

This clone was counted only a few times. The chain's CDR3 is CAIKGGTSGNTGELFF. The CDR3, as DNA: TGTGCCATAAAGGGGGGGACTAGCGGGAACACCGGGGAGCTGTTTTTT. J is TRBJ2-2 and V is TRBV19, with 11 bases aligning to TRBD2. The CDR3 is made up of 16 amino acids. CDR1 and CDR2 (germline): LNHDA, SQIVND (reference sequence). Losses at the gene ends were 10 bases for V and 1 base for J; bases not matched to a gene: 8.

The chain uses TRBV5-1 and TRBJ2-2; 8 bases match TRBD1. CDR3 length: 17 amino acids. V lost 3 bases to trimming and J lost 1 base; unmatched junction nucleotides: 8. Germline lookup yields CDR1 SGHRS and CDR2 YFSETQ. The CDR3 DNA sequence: TGCGCCAGCAGCTACGGTCTTGGGACAGGGAACACCGGGGAGCTGTTTTTT. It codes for CASSYGLGTGNTGELFF.

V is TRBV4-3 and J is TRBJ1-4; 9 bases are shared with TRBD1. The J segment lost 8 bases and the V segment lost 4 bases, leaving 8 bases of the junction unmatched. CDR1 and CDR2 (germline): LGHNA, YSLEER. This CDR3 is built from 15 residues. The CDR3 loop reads CASSRTGTGNEKLFF. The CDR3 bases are TGCGCCAGCAGCCGAACCGGGACAGGGAACGAAAAACTGTTTTTT.

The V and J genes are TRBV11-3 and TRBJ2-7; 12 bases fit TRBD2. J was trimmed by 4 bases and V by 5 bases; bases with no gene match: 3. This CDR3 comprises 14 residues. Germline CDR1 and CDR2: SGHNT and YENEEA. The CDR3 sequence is CASSATSGRYEQYF. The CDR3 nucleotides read TGTGCCAGCAGCGCGACTAGCGGGAGATACGAGCAGTACTTC.

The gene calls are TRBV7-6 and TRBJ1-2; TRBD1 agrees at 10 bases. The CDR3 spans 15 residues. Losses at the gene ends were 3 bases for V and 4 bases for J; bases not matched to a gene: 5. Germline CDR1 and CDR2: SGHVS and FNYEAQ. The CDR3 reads CASSLGQGPAYGYTF. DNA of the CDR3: TGTGCCAGCAGCTTGGGACAGGGGCCGGCCTATGGCTACACCTTC.

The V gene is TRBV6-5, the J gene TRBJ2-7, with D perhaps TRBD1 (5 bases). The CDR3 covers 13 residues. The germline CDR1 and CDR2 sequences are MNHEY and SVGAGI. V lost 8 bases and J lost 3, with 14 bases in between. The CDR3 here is CASSFRQNYEQYF. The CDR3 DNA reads TGTGCCAGCTCGTTTAGACAGAACTACGAGCAGTACTTC.

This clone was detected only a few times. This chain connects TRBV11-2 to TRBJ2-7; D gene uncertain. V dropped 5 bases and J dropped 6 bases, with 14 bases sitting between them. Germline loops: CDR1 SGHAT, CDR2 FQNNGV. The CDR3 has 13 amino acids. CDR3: CASSQSLSSEQYF. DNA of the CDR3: TGTGCCAGCAGCCAATCCCTGAGTTCCGAGCAGTACTTC.

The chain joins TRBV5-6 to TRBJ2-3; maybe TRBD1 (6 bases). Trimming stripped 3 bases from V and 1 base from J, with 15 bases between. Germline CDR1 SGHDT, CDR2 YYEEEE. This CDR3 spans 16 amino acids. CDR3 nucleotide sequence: TGTGCCAGCAGCTCGGACCAGGACAGCCGCACAGATACGCAGTATTTT. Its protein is CASSSDQDSRTDTQYF.

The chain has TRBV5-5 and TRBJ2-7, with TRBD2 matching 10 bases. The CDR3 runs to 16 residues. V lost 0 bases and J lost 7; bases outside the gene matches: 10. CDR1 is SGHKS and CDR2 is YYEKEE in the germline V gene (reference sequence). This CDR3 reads CASSLVGSGRTTEQYF. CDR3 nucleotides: TGTGCCAGCAGCTTGGTGGGTAGCGGGAGGACAACGGAGCAGTACTTC. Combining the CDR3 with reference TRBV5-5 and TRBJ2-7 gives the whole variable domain DAGVTQSPTHLIKTRGQQVTLRCSPISGHKSVSWYQQVLGQGPQFIFQYYEKEERGRGNFPDRFSARQFPNYSSELNVNALLLGDSALYLCASSLVGSGRTTEQYFGPGTRLTVT.

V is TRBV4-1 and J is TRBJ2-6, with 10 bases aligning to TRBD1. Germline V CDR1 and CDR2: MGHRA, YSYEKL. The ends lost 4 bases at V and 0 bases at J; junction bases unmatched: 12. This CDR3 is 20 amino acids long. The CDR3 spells CASSRAGTGEAASGANVLTF. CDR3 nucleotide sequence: TGCGCCAGCAGCCGAGCGGGGACAGGGGAGGCTGCCTCTGGGGCCAACGTCCTGACTTTC.

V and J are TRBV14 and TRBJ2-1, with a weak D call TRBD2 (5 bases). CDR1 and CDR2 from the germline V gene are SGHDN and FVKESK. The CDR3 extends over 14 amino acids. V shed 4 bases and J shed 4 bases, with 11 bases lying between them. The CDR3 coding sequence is TGTGCCAGCAGCCCATTCCGGGATTACAATGAGCAGTTCTTC. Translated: CASSPFRDYNEQFF. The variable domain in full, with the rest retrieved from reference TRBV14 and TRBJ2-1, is EAGVTQFPSHSVIEKGQTVTLRCDPISGHDNLYWYRRVMGKEIKFLLHFVKESKQDESGMPNNRFLAERTGGTYSTLKVQPAELEDSGVYFCASSPFRDYNEQFFGPGTRLTVL.

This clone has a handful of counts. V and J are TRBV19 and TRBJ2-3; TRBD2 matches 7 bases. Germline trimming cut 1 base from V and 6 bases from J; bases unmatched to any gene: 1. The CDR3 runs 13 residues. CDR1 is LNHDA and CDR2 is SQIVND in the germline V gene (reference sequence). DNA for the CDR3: TGTGCCAGTAGTATAGGACTAGCCGATACGCAGTATTTT. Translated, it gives CASSIGLADTQYF.

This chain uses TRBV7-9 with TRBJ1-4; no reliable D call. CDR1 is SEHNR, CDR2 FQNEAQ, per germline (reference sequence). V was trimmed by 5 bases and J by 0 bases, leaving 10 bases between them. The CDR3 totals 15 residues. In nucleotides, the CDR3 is TGTGCCAGCAGCCCCACGCGGGCAACTAATGAAAAACTGTTTTTT. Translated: CASSPTRATNEKLFF.

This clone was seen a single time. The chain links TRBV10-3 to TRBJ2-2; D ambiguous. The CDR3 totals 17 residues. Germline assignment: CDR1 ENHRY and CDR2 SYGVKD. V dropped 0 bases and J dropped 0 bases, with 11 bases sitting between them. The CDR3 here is CAISESENSPNTGELFF. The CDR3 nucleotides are TGTGCCATCAGTGAGTCCGAGAACAGCCCGAACACCGGGGAGCTGTTTTTT.

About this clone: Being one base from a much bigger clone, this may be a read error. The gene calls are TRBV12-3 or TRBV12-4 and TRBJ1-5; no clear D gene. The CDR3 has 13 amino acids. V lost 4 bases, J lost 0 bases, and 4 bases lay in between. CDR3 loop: CASSSYSNQPQHF. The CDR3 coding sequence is TGTGCCAGCAGTTCTTATAGCAATCAGCCCCAGCATTTT.

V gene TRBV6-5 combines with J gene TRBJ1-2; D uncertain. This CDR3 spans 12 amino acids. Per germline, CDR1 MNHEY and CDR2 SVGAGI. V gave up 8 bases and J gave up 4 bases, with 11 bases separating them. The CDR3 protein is CASGFGSYGYTF. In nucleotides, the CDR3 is TGTGCCAGCGGCTTCGGGTCCTATGGCTACACCTTC.

As DNA, the CDR3 is TGTGCCAGCAGCTCCTATAGCAATCAGCCCCAGCATTTT. It encodes CASSSYSNQPQHF. The chain employs TRBV7-8 and TRBJ1-5; no reliable D call. Per germline, CDR1 SGHVS and CDR2 FQNEAQ. This CDR3 contains 13 residues. The V end was cut by 4 bases, the J end by 0 bases, with 4 bases between.

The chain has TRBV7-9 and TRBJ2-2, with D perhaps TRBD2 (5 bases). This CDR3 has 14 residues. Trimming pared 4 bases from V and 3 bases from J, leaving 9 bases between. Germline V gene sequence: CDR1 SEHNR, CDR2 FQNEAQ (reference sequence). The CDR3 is CASSSTRDTGELFF. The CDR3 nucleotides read TGTGCCAGCAGCTCAACGAGGGACACCGGGGAGCTGTTTTTT.

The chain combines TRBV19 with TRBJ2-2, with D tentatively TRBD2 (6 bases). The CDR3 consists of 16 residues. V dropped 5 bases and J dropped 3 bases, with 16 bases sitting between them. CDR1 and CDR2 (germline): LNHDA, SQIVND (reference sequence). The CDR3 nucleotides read TGTGCCAGTAGTGCCAGGTGGGGCGGGGACACCGGGGAGCTGTTTTTT. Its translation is CASSARWGGDTGELFF.

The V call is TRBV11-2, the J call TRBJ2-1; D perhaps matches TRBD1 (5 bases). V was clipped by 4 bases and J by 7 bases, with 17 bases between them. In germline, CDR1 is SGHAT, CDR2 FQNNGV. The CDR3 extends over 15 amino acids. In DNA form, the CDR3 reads TGTGCCAGCAGCTCCGCTCTCCGACAGCGAAATGAGCAGTTCTTC. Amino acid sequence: CASSSALRQRNEQFF.

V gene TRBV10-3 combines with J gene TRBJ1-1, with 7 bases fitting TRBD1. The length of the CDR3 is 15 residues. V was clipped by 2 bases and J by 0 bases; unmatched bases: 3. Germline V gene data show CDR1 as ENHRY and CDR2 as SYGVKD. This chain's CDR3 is CAISETGTVNTEAFF. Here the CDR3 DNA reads TGTGCCATCAGTGAGACCGGGACAGTGAACACTGAAGCTTTCTTT.

CDR3 DNA sequence: TGTGCTAGTGGTTTCGAGGTTTTAACTGAAGCTTTCTTT. As protein: CASGFEVLTEAFF. The chain is built from TRBV12-5 and TRBJ1-1; D unresolved. The V gene lost 3 bases and the J gene lost 5 bases, with 10 bases spanning the gap. Germline V CDR1 and CDR2: LGHNT, FRNRAP. The CDR3 extends over 13 amino acids.